Listed below are T cell receptor beta chains from one sample, sequenced in a study of graft-versus-host responses after intestinal transplantation. The protocol was immunoSEQ multiplex PCR, while the TCRdb copy is restricted to in-frame clones and leaves out a portion. The data contain 90,000 to 130,000 clones, 85% to 95% of them singletons. Their specific antigens are unknown. The sequences come from unstimulated CD8+ T cells sorted from spleen or lymph node cells, collected before transplant. The receptors derive from a human donor who was the organ donor for an intestinal transplant. CDR3s include the opening cysteine and the closing phenylalanine or tryptophan. D genes are given only for firm matches. Clone size is stated in some rows and not others, as once, few, many or a class when expanded.

d_gene,v_gene,abundance,j_gene,CDR3aa,CDR3nt
.,TRBV25-1,once,TRBJ1-1,CASSESSRNTEAFF,TGTGCCAGCAGTGAATCGTCCAGGAACACTGAAGCTTTCTTT
.,TRBV28,.,TRBJ2-3,CASSYTDTQYF,TGTGCCAGCAGTTACACAGATACGCAGTATTTT
TRBD2,TRBV7-2,.,TRBJ2-1,CASSLARGGSNNEQFF,TGTGCCAGCAGCTTAGCGAGGGGCGGGAGCAACAATGAGCAGTTCTTC
TRBD2,TRBV11-1,.,TRBJ2-1,CASSMLLAGLLYNEQFF,TGTGCCAGCAGCATGTTACTAGCGGGCCTCCTCTACAATGAGCAGTTCTTC
TRBD2,TRBV13,.,TRBJ2-5,CASSGLGTSAETQYF,TGTGCCAGCAGCGGACTAGGGACTAGCGCAGAGACCCAGTACTTC
.,TRBV4-1,.,TRBJ2-1,CASSQVQGGNEQFF,TGCGCCAGCAGCCAAGTTCAGGGTGGGAATGAGCAGTTCTTC
.,TRBV19,.,TRBJ1-1,CASSINGANTEAFF,TGTGCCAGTAGTATCAACGGGGCTAACACTGAAGCTTTCTTT
.,TRBV9,.,TRBJ1-4,CASSADGATNEKLFF,TGTGCCAGCAGCGCGGACGGCGCGACTAATGAAAAACTGTTTTTT
TRBD1,TRBV30,.,TRBJ1-2,CAATPGTVYGYTF,TGTGCCGCAACCCCAGGGACAGTATATGGCTACACCTTC
TRBD2,TRBV19,once,TRBJ2-7,CATQTSVRMEGVYEQYF,TGTGCCACCCAGACTAGCGTGAGGATGGAGGGGGTCTACGAGCAGTACTTC
TRBD2,TRBV5-4,.,TRBJ2-1,CASSTVAGGLDNEQFF,TGTGCCAGCAGCACGGTAGCGGGAGGCCTTGATAATGAGCAGTTCTTC
.,TRBV30,.,TRBJ1-2,CASLDYGYTF,TGTGCCTCCCTCGACTATGGCTACACCTTC
TRBD2,TRBV5-1,.,TRBJ2-1,CASSSDGLAASYNEQFF,TGCGCCAGCAGCTCGGACGGACTAGCGGCCTCCTACAATGAGCAGTTCTTC
.,TRBV4-1,.,TRBJ1-4,CASSQLISREKLFF,TGCGCCAGCAGCCAATTAATTTCAAGGGAGAAACTGTTTTTT
.,TRBV5-5,.,TRBJ2-7,CASSWGSGRVKREEVYEQYF,TGTGCCAGCAGCTGGGGATCGGGTAGGGTTAAACGAGAAGAGGTATACGAGCAGTACTTC
.,TRBV21-1,.,TRBJ2-7,CASSGRQPAREQYF,TGTGCCAGCAGCGGGAGACAGCCTGCTAGGGAGCAGTACTTC
.,TRBV19,.,TRBJ2-7,CASSIAGGYEQYF,TGTGCCAGTAGTATAGCTGGAGGCTACGAGCAGTACTTC
.,TRBV9,.,TRBJ2-3,CASSVGGYTTDTQYF,TGTGCCAGCAGCGTAGGTGGGTACACCACAGATACGCAGTATTTT
.,TRBV1,.,TRBJ2-2,CTSSHSGPHTGELFF,TGCACCAGCAGCCATTCTGGACCCCACACCGGGGAGCTGTTTTTT
.,TRBV4-1,.,TRBJ2-3,CASSQVSVRVKDTQYF,TGCGCCAGCAGCCAAGTCAGTGTTCGGGTCAAAGATACGCAGTATTTT
.,TRBV2,.,TRBJ2-6,CASPARAAGANVLTF,TGTGCCAGCCCTGCTCGGGCAGCTGGGGCCAACGTCCTGACTTTC
TRBD1,TRBV6-1,once,TRBJ2-2,CASSDWDRGYHGELFF,TGTGCCAGCAGTGACTGGGACAGGGGATATCACGGGGAGCTGTTTTTT
TRBD1,TRBV6-1,.,TRBJ1-1,CASWTGRFSTEAFF,TGTGCCAGCTGGACAGGGAGATTTAGCACTGAAGCTTTCTTT